Listed here is a single T cell receptor (beta chain). Its antigen is still unknown. CD45RO negativity and positive selection for CCR7 defined naive CD8 cells, a population that excluded terminally differentiated effector memory CD45RA+ cells. This sample is part of a study of shared clonotypes between healthy human individuals. At a deep level, the assay was run. The method was immunoSEQ multiplex PCR; TCRdb's version includes in-frame clones alone and lacks a portion of them. Of about 820,000 clones in the sample, about 92% were seen once. Findings and caveats of the study: The sharing of 4.5% to 5.5% of naive CD4 clonotypes was seen across a handful of donors.

Trimming cost V 0 bases and J 5 bases, with 13 bases left between them. The germline CDR1 and CDR2 sequences are KGHSY and FQNENV. This CDR3 comprises 15 residues. This receptor was taken from a man aged 30 to 39 in good health. The rearrangement links TRBV16 to TRBJ1-1; D is possibly TRBD1 (5 bases). The sample comprised naive CD8+ T cells sorted from blood. In nucleotides, the CDR3 is TGTGCCAGCAGCCAATCGGAGGGGACGTTGACTGAAGCTTTCTTT. It yields the protein CASSQSEGTLTEAFF.